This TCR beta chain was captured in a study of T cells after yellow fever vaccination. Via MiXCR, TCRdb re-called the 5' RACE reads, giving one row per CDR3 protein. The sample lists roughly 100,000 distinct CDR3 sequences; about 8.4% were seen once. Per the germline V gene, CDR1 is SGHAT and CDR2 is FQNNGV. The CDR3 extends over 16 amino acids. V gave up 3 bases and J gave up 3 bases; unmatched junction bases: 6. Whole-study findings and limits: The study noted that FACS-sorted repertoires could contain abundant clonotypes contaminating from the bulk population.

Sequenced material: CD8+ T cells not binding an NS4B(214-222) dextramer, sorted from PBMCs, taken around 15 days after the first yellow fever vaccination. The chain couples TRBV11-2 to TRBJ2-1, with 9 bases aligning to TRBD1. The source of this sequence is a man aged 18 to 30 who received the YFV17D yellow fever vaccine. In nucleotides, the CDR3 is TGTGCCAGCAGCTTCTACCGGGACAGGGTCTACAATGAGCAGTTCTTC. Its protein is CASSFYRDRVYNEQFF.